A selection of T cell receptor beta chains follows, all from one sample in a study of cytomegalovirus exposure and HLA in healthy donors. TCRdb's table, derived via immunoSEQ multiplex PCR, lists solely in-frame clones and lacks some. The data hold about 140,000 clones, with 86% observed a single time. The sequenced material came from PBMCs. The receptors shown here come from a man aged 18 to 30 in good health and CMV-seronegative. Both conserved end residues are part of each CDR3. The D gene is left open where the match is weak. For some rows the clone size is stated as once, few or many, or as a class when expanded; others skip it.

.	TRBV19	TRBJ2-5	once	CASSIWQWETQYF	TGTGCCAGTAGTATATGGCAGTGGGAGACCCAGTACTTC
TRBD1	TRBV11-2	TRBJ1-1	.	CASSLPTGRGNTEAFF	TGTGCCAGCAGCTTACCGACAGGGCGTGGGAACACTGAAGCTTTCTTT
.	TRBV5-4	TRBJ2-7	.	CASAEGVSYEQYF	TGTGCCAGCGCCGAGGGGGTCTCCTACGAGCAGTACTTC
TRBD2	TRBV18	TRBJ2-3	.	CASSPLPGGPDTQYF	TGTGCCAGCTCACCACTTCCGGGAGGGCCGGATACGCAGTATTTT
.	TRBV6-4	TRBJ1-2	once	CASSDLPYGYTF	TGTGCCAGCAGTGATCTACCGTATGGCTACACCTTC
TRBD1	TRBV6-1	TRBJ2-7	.	CASRVDRGSYEQYF	TGTGCCAGCAGGGTGGACAGGGGCTCCTACGAGCAGTACTTC
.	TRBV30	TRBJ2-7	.	CAWSVYYEQYF	TGTGCCTGGAGTGTATATTACGAGCAGTACTTC
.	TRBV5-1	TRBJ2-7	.	CASSFDSEFSYEQYF	TGCGCCAGCAGCTTTGATTCCGAGTTCTCCTACGAGCAGTACTTC
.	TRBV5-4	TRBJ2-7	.	CASSWGVGALYEQYF	TGTGCCAGCAGCTGGGGGGTGGGAGCTCTTTACGAGCAGTACTTC
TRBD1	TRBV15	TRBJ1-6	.	CATSRGEDRRMAYNSPLHF	TGTGCCACCAGCAGGGGAGAGGACAGGAGGATGGCCTATAATTCACCCCTCCACTTT
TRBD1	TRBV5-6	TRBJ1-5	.	CASSMGGQGGQPQHF	TGTGCCAGCAGCATGGGCGGACAGGGTGGTCAGCCCCAGCATTTT
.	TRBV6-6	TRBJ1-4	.	CASEGREEVDEKLFF	TGTGCCAGCGAGGGACGGGAGGAGGTAGATGAAAAACTGTTTTTT
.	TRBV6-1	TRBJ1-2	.	CASSEPEGGYGYTF	TGTGCCAGCAGTGAACCTGAGGGAGGATATGGCTACACCTTC
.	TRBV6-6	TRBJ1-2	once	CASSYDGGGYTF	TGTGCCAGCAGTTACGACGGGGGTGGCTACACCTTC
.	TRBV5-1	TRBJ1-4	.	CASSSIAGATNEKLFF	TGCGCCAGCAGCTCCATCGCGGGTGCAACTAATGAAAAACTGTTTTTT
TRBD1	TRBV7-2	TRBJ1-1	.	CASSSRDRGTEAFF	TGTGCCAGCAGCTCCCGGGACAGGGGTACTGAAGCTTTCTTT
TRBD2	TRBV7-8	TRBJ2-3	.	CASSLFADGGADTQYF	TGTGCCAGCAGCTTGTTTGCGGATGGGGGGGCAGATACGCAGTATTTT
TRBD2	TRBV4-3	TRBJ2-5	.	CASSRTWGGSETQYF	TGCGCCAGCAGCCGAACCTGGGGGGGTAGCGAGACCCAGTACTTC
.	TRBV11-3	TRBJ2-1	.	CASSPPLGTEQFF	TGTGCCAGCAGCCCCCCCCTAGGAACTGAGCAGTTCTTC
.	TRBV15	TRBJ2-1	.	CATSARGEEQFF	TGTGCCACCAGCGCCCGGGGAGAGGAGCAGTTCTTC
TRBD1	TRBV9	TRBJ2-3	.	CAKQGGRGSDTQYF	TGTGCCAAACAGGGGGGCAGGGGATCAGATACGCAGTATTTT
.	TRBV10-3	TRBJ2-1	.	CAIAGSPVGEQFF	TGTGCCATAGCGGGCAGCCCGGTAGGTGAGCAGTTCTTC
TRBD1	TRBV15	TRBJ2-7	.	CATSRTRQGHYEQYF	TGTGCCACCAGCAGAACCCGACAGGGTCACTACGAGCAGTACTTC
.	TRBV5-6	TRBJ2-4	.	CASSLPRDRIQYF	TGTGCCAGCAGCTTGCCCAGGGATCGCATTCAGTACTTC
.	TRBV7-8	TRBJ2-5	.	CASSPLGGHQETQYF	TGTGCCAGCAGCCCCTTAGGGGGTCACCAAGAGACCCAGTACTTC
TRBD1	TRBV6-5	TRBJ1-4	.	CASSHGTVGEKLFF	TGTGCCAGCAGTCATGGGACAGTCGGAGAAAAACTGTTTTTT
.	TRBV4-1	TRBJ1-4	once	CASSRKPSREANEKLFF	TGCGCCAGCAGCCGCAAGCCTTCTCGAGAGGCTAATGAAAAACTGTTTTTT
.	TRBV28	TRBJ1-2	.	CASSSFRAGYGYTF	TGTGCCAGCAGTTCGTTCAGGGCAGGGTATGGCTACACCTTC
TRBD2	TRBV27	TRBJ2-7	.	CASSPSRLAGAGEQYF	TGTGCCAGCAGTCCCTCCCGTCTAGCGGGGGCCGGGGAGCAGTACTTC
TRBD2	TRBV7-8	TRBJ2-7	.	CASSFILSGRPSNEQYF	TGTGCCAGCAGCTTTATACTGAGCGGGAGGCCTTCTAACGAGCAGTACTTC
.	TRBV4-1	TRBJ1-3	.	CASSPSRSSGNTIYF	TGCGCCAGCAGCCCTTCGAGGTCCTCTGGAAACACCATATATTTT
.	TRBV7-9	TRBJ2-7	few	CASSLDRGALYEQYF	TGTGCCAGCAGTTTGGACCGGGGGGCCCTCTACGAGCAGTACTTC